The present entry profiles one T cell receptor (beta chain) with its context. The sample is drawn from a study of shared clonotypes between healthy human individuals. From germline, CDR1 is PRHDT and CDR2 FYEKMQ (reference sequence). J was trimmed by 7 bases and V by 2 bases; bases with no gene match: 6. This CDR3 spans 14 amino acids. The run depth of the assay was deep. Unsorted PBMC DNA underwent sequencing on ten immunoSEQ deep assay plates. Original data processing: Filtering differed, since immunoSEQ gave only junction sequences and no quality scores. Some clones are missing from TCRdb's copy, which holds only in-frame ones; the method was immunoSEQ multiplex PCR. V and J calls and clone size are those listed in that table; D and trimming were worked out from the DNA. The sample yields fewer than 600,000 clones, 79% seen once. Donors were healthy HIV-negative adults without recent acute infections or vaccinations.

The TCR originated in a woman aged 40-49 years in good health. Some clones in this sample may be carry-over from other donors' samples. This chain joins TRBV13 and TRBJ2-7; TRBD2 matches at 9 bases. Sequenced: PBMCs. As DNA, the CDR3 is TGTGCCAGCAGCTTAAGTAGCGGGAGCGGGGAGCAGTACTTC. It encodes CASSLSSGSGEQYF.